This T cell receptor (beta chain) was identified in a study of T cells after yellow fever vaccination. Conversion of TCR transcripts into cDNA relied on 5'RACE template switching, which added a universal primer site and UMIs. TCRdb re-called the 5' RACE reads through MiXCR, storing one row per CDR3 protein. Seen here are 230,000 or so distinct CDR3 sequences, 6% to 8% observed once, and the top ten hold 0.8% to 1.2%. V was shortened by 0 bases and J by 5 bases, with 4 bases between the two germline ends. The CDR3 totals 12 residues. Germline V gives CDR1 SGHRS, CDR2 YFSETQ. The sample here was CD4+ T cells sorted from PBMCs, taken on the day of the yellow fever booster vaccination. The gene calls are TRBV5-1 and TRBJ2-3; D is undetermined. The origin of this receptor is a man aged 25-40 years who received the YFV17D yellow fever vaccine. CDR3 sequence: CASSLGKDTQYF. As DNA, the CDR3 is TGCGCCAGCAGCTTGGGGAAAGATACGCAGTATTTT.